These 23 T cell receptor beta chains originate from one sample sequenced in a study of T cell repertoires in cytomegalovirus infection. In TCRdb, the reads were re-called with MiXCR into one record per CDR3 protein. Of around 280,000 distinct CDR3 sequences in the sample, roughly an eighth are singletons; the top ten hold about 10%. Sequenced sample: PBMCs. Receptor source: a human donor in good health (CMV status not recorded). Some clones in this sample may be carry-over from other donors' samples.

This sequence joins TRBV14 and TRBJ2-1; 12 bases map to TRBD2. Trimming took 2 bases from V and 0 from J; bases not matched to a gene: 8. Germline V gives CDR1 SGHDN, CDR2 FVKESK. CDR3 length equals 19 residues. The CDR3 nucleotides read TGTGCCAGCAGCCAATCCCCGGGACTAGCGGGCCCCTCCTACAATGAGCAGTTCTTC. Translated, it gives CASSQSPGLAGPSYNEQFF.

The chain recombines TRBV20-1 with TRBJ2-1, with 7 bases aligning to TRBD2. The length of the CDR3 is 14 residues. Germline trimming cut 3 bases from V and 1 base from J; bases unmatched to any gene: 3. Looked up from germline, CDR1 is DFQATT and CDR2 is SNEGSKA (reference sequence). This chain's CDR3 is CSASGGSSYNEQFF. DNA for the CDR3: TGCAGTGCTAGTGGCGGGAGTTCCTACAATGAGCAGTTCTTC.

In this sample, this clonotype turned up a few times. The V call is TRBV29-1, the J call TRBJ2-1; 12 bases match TRBD2. The germline V gene encodes CDR1 SQVTM and CDR2 ANQGSEA. Unmatched junction bases numbered 6, after V lost 6 bases and J lost 6 bases. CDR3 length: 14 residues. This chain's CDR3 is CSVLAGGPPNEQFF. CDR3 in DNA: TGCAGCGTGCTAGCGGGAGGGCCCCCCAATGAGCAGTTCTTC.

This chain uses TRBV20-1 with TRBJ2-1; 7 bases are a match to TRBD1. Germline V gives CDR1 DFQATT, CDR2 SNEGSKA (reference sequence). Trimming took 4 bases from V and 8 from J; bases not matched to a gene: 23. This CDR3 has 18 residues. CDR3 DNA: TGCAGTGCTAAAAGTCCCCAGGACAGGTGGTTTTTGTTGGATGAGCAGTTCTTC. It is translated as CSAKSPQDRWFLLDEQFF.

The rearrangement joins TRBV11-3 to TRBJ1-1, with 8 positions matching TRBD1. From germline, CDR1 is SGHNT and CDR2 YENEEA. The CDR3 spans 13 residues. Germline trimming cut 5 bases from V and 4 bases from J; bases unmatched to any gene: 3. CDR3 region: CASSRQGSTEAFF. DNA for the CDR3: TGTGCCAGCAGCCGACAGGGGAGCACTGAAGCTTTCTTT.

V gene TRBV7-9 combines with J gene TRBJ2-3; TRBD2 matches 12 bases. The germline V gene encodes CDR1 SEHNR and CDR2 FQNEAQ (reference sequence). The V segment lost 1 base and the J segment 6 bases; nucleotides outside the gene matches: 11. CDR3 length: 18 amino acids. The CDR3 DNA is TGTGCCAGCAGCTTAGGTCACCCTAGCGGGGGGGCTTCGGATACGCAGTATTTT. Translation gives CASSLGHPSGGASDTQYF.

This clonotype was seen repeatedly, ten times or more. This sequence joins TRBV7-2 and TRBJ2-3, with TRBD2 as a possible D gene (6 bases). The V gene's germline CDR1 is SGHTA and CDR2 FQGNSA. The CDR3 runs 16 residues. Trimming shortened V by 5 bases and J by 2 bases, and 17 bases separated the two germline ends. The CDR3 protein is CASSPESGGPTDTQYF. CDR3 nucleotides: TGTGCCAGCAGCCCCGAGTCCGGGGGACCCACAGATACGCAGTATTTT.

The genes are TRBV25-1 and TRBJ1-1; no firm D call. The CDR3 runs 16 residues. CDR1 MGHDK and CDR2 SYGVNS come from the germline V gene. V was trimmed by 5 bases and J by 3 bases, leaving 19 bases between them. CDR3 amino acids: CASSTMAARSYTEAFF. CDR3 coding DNA: TGTGCCAGCAGTACAATGGCTGCCAGGTCGTACACTGAAGCTTTCTTT. The variable domain in full, completed from reference TRBV25-1 and TRBJ1-1, reads EADIYQTPRYLVIGTGKKITLECSQTMGHDKMYWYQQDPGMELHLIHYSYGVNSTEKGDLSSESTVSRIRTEHFPLTLESARPSHTSQYLCASSTMAARSYTEAFFGQGTRLTVV.

A few counts support this clonotype. The V call is TRBV12-3 or TRBV12-4, the J call TRBJ2-7; TRBD2 is a possible D gene (5 bases). Trimming shortened V by 5 bases and J by 0 bases, and 8 bases separated the two germline ends. This CDR3 has 13 residues. CDR3 sequence reads: CASSGRGSYEQYF. CDR3 nucleotides: TGTGCCAGCAGTGGACGGGGCTCCTACGAGCAGTACTTC.

This clonotype was seen more than once but under ten times. This rearrangement joins TRBV20-1 to TRBJ2-1; 12 nucleotides align to TRBD1. Germline loops: CDR1 DFQATT, CDR2 SNEGSKA (reference sequence). The CDR3 extends over 13 amino acids. Trimming at V came to 4 bases and at J to 8 bases, leaving 3 bases not matched to a gene. CDR3 in DNA: TGCAGTGCTACCGGGACAGGGGGCGATGAGCAGTTCTTC. It translates to CSATGTGGDEQFF.

This clonotype was detected ten times or more. The V gene is TRBV28, the J gene TRBJ1-1, with TRBD1 as a possible D gene (5 bases). Germline lookup yields CDR1 MDHEN and CDR2 SYDVKM. Trimming shortened V by 2 bases and J by 7 bases, and 8 bases separated the two germline ends. There are 12 residues in the CDR3. The CDR3 DNA reads as TGTGCCAGCAGTTTAGGGGGGGGTGAAGCTTTCTTT. This gives the protein CASSLGGGEAFF.

This clonotype was counted many times. The chain employs TRBV5-5 and TRBJ2-3; TRBD1 is a possible D gene (6 bases). V gave up 4 bases and J gave up 2 bases, with 11 bases separating them. The CDR3 is made up of 14 amino acids. Germline loops: CDR1 SGHKS, CDR2 YYEKEE (reference sequence). The CDR3 reads CASSMTGFTDTQYF. CDR3 sequence (DNA): TGTGCCAGCAGCATGACAGGTTTCACAGATACGCAGTATTTT.

This clonotype was seen more than once but under ten times. In nucleotides, the CDR3 is TGTGCCAACTCCCCCGCCAAATCCGGCAATCAGCCCCAGCATTTT. This encodes CANSPAKSGNQPQHF. The gene calls are TRBV28 and TRBJ1-5, with D hard to call. The CDR3 covers 15 residues. Germline-derived CDR1 and CDR2 are MDHEN and SYDVKM. With 10 bases removed from V and 2 bases from J, the gap between germline ends came to 18 bases.

This clonotype showed up just a few times. This rearrangement joins TRBV6-2 or TRBV6-3 to TRBJ2-2; 8 bases map to TRBD1. The CDR3 is made up of 15 amino acids. J lost 3 bases, V lost 2 bases, and 2 bases had no gene match. The germline V gene encodes CDR1 MNHEY and CDR2 SVGEGT. CDR3 bases: TGTGCCAGCAGTTACGTGGACAGGGACACCGGGGAGCTGTTTTTT. It is translated as CASSYVDRDTGELFF.

The chain recombines TRBV29-1 with TRBJ1-2; D may be TRBD1 (5 bases). Germline lookup yields CDR1 SQVTM and CDR2 ANQGSEA. The CDR3 sequence is 15 residues long. Between the trimmed V and J ends, which lost 3 bases and 3 bases, there was a span of 17 bases. The CDR3 loop reads CSVEGDAERYYGYTF. CDR3 nucleotides: TGCAGCGTTGAGGGGGACGCCGAACGATACTATGGCTACACCTTC.

This clonotype turned up a few times. The V gene is TRBV12-3 or TRBV12-4, the J gene TRBJ2-5; 7 nucleotides align to TRBD1. The CDR3 extends over 16 amino acids. The V segment lost 3 bases and the J segment 1 base; nucleotides outside the gene matches: 8. Here the CDR3 DNA reads TGTGCCAGCAGTTTTCGTACAGGGGCCCCCCAAGAGACCCAGTACTTC. Its translation: CASSFRTGAPQETQYF.

The chain couples TRBV4-1 to TRBJ1-4; D gene unclear. From germline, CDR1 is MGHRA and CDR2 YSYEKL. Trimming stripped 0 bases from V and 4 bases from J, with 6 bases between. This CDR3 contains 14 residues. DNA of the CDR3: TGCGCCAGCAGCCAAGAGGGATTTAATGAAAAACTGTTTTTT. Translated, it gives CASSQEGFNEKLFF.

This clonotype occurred a few times. The chain uses TRBV28 and TRBJ1-3, with 7 bases that match TRBD1. The CDR3 contains 14 residues. The germline CDR1 and CDR2 sequences are MDHEN and SYDVKM. The trim removed 5 bases at V and 6 bases at J, leaving 7 bases unmatched. As DNA, the CDR3 is TGTGCCAGCAGTCGCGACAGGGAGGCAAACACCATATATTTT. It encodes CASSRDREANTIYF.

This clonotype was seen ten or more times. The chain uses TRBV4-1 and TRBJ2-5; D is uncertain. The CDR3 is 15 amino acids. V lost 0 bases to trimming and J lost 5 bases, with 13 bases between them. The germline CDR1 and CDR2 sequences are MGHRA and YSYEKL. CDR3 region: CASSQDSGFRETQYF. The CDR3 DNA reads as TGCGCCAGCAGCCAAGATTCCGGCTTTCGGGAGACCCAGTACTTC.

V gene TRBV7-8 combines with J gene TRBJ2-1; D call uncertain. This CDR3 has 16 amino acids. V was trimmed by 5 bases and J by 2 bases, leaving 16 bases between them. CDR1 and CDR2 (germline): SGHVS, FQNEAQ. The CDR3 DNA sequence: TGTGCCAGCAGCCTTCCAGCAGCATCTCCCTACAATGAGCAGTTCTTC. Its protein product is CASSLPAASPYNEQFF.

This clonotype occurred once. This sequence joins TRBV6-6 and TRBJ2-1, with D possibly being TRBD1 or TRBD2 (5 bases each). The germline V and J ends were trimmed by 0 bases and 4 bases, with 16 bases remaining between them. Germline CDR1 and CDR2: MNHNY and SVGAGI (reference sequence). This CDR3 region has 17 residues. The CDR3 region has the DNA TGTGCCAGCAGTTACTCGGTCCTCGGGGACGAGTACAATGAGCAGTTCTTC. As protein: CASSYSVLGDEYNEQFF.

The gene calls are TRBV7-9 and TRBJ2-2; D is unclear. This CDR3 is 14 amino acids long. Germline CDR1 and CDR2: SEHNR and FQNEAQ (reference sequence). V dropped 3 bases and J dropped 0 bases, with 5 bases sitting between them. The CDR3 nucleotides are TGTGCCAGCAGCTTCGGTACGAACACCGGGGAGCTGTTTTTT. Encoded protein: CASSFGTNTGELFF.

This chain links TRBV5-1 with TRBJ2-3, with 8 bases fitting TRBD2. Per the germline V gene, CDR1 is SGHRS and CDR2 is YFSETQ. This CDR3 contains 16 residues. V dropped 0 bases and J dropped 1; count of bases not matched to a gene: 4. Here the CDR3 DNA reads TGCGCCAGCAGCTTGGAAGCGGGAGTGGGCACAGATACGCAGTATTTT. This sequence encodes CASSLEAGVGTDTQYF.